This entry lists 20 T cell receptor beta chains sequenced from one sample in a study of blood T cells in healthy people across ages. The use of a sample-barcoded 5' primer and a J-beta primer mix characterized a second PCR of roughly 7 to 12 cycles. In TCRdb, the 5' RACE reads were re-called with MiXCR into one record per CDR3 protein. The data show about 560,000 distinct CDR3 sequences, with 27% seen just once and roughly 3.5% held by the top ten. This sample also appeared in a second study, on T cells of mothers and their children.

The specimen was blood. The receptors here all came from a boy aged 2 to 10 in good health.

The chain has TRBV10-3 and TRBJ2-3; D ambiguous. The J call may not be correct, given that the DNA end is closer to TRBJ1-5. The CDR3 runs 15 residues. CDR1 and CDR2 (germline): ENHRY, SYGVKD. The CDR3: CALSTSGSSGDTQHF. The CDR3 DNA reads as TGTGCCCTTTCGACTAGCGGGAGTAGTGGAGATACGCAGCATTTT.

The chain joins TRBV28 to TRBJ2-7, with 10 bases aligning to TRBD2. The germline V gene encodes CDR1 MDHEN and CDR2 SYDVKM. This CDR3 has 13 residues. The trim removed 10 bases at V and 3 bases at J, leaving 6 bases unmatched. DNA for the CDR3: TGTGCCATCCTAGCGGGAGAGAGCTACGAGCAGTACTTC. Encoded protein: CAILAGESYEQYF. Using reference TRBV28 and TRBJ2-7 for the parts outside the CDR3, the full variable domain is DVKVTQSSRYLVKRTGEKVFLECVQDMDHENMFWYRQDPGLGLRLIYFSYDVKMKEKGDIPEGYSVSREKKERFSLILESASTNQTSMYLCAILAGESYEQYFGPGTRLTVT.

This clonotype has more than one count but fewer than ten. The chain has TRBV10-2 and TRBJ2-4, with unresolved D. V was pared by 10 bases and J by 1 base, with 11 bases between. In germline, CDR1 is WSHSY, CDR2 SAAADI. The CDR3 sequence is 13 residues long. CDR3 nucleotides: TGCGCCACCCGGAGTCCGGCCAAAAACATTCAGTACTTC. It codes for CATRSPAKNIQYF.

The V call is TRBV11-1, the J call TRBJ2-5, with 9 bases that match TRBD1. The junction had 11 bases not matched to a gene; V was cut back by 8 bases and J by 4 bases. The CDR3 extends over 15 amino acids. Germline lookup yields CDR1 SGHAT and CDR2 FQDESV (reference sequence). Written as DNA, the CDR3 is TGTGCCAGCGGCCCCCGACAGGGGGGAGGAGAGACCCAGTACTTC. This translates into CASGPRQGGGETQYF.

The chain couples TRBV5-1 to TRBJ2-7, with D maybe TRBD2 (5 bases). Per the germline V gene, CDR1 is SGHRS and CDR2 is YFSETQ. This CDR3 is built from 16 residues. Trimming took off 0 bases at V and 4 bases at J, with 17 bases between the two ends. Written as DNA, the CDR3 is TGCGCCAGCAGCTTGGAGACGCCGAGGGAGATGTACGAGCAGTACTTC. Translated: CASSLETPREMYEQYF.

J is TRBJ1-1 and V is TRBV30, with unresolved D. Germline V gene lookup returns CDR1 GTSNPN and CDR2 SVGIG (reference sequence). This CDR3 region has 14 residues. V lost 0 bases and J lost 3, with 11 bases in between. CDR3 sequence (DNA): TGTGCCTGGAGTGTACCAGGAGGGTACACTGAAGCTTTCTTT. Translated: CAWSVPGGYTEAFF.

This clonotype was seen a handful of times. The rearrangement links TRBV7-2 to TRBJ1-1, with 7 positions matching TRBD1. The CDR3 covers 15 residues. The V gene end was trimmed by 5 bases and the J gene end by 1 base; junction bases not matched to a gene: 7. Germline V gene lookup returns CDR1 SGHTA and CDR2 FQGNSA. CDR3 protein: CASSPHRGPNTEAFF. CDR3 nucleotides: TGTGCCAGCAGCCCCCACAGGGGACCGAACACTGAAGCTTTCTTT.

The chain joins TRBV20-1 to TRBJ2-1; weak D call: TRBD2 (6 bases). Germline loops: CDR1 DFQATT, CDR2 SNEGSKA (reference sequence). CDR3 length: 16 residues. V was shortened by 1 base and J by 0 bases, with 13 bases between the two germline ends. This CDR3 is CSARAINGGSYNEQFF. The CDR3, as DNA: TGCAGTGCTAGAGCTATCAACGGGGGCTCCTACAATGAGCAGTTCTTC.

This clonotype was detected only a few times. J is TRBJ2-1 and V is TRBV6-2 or TRBV6-3; TRBD2 is a possible D gene (5 bases). The germline V gene encodes CDR1 MNHEY and CDR2 SVGEGT. Deletions cut 10 bases from V and 5 bases from J, with 12 bases between. This CDR3 comprises 12 residues. The CDR3 sequence is CATRRVDNEQFF. CDR3 DNA sequence: TGTGCCACGCGGCGGGTTGACAATGAGCAGTTCTTC.

There are a few counts of this clonotype. V is TRBV18 and J is TRBJ1-1, with a tentative D call TRBD1 (5 bases). The V gene's germline CDR1 is KGHSH and CDR2 LQKENI. V gave up 1 base and J gave up 2 bases, with 11 bases separating them. This CDR3 has 15 amino acids. The CDR3 DNA reads TGTGCCAGCTCACCACGGTGGGGGTTAAACACTGAAGCTTTCTTT. Encoded protein: CASSPRWGLNTEAFF.

The V gene is TRBV29-1, the J gene TRBJ2-7; maybe TRBD2 (6 bases). The CDR3 runs to 14 residues. V was cut by 3 bases and J by 0 bases, with 12 bases left in between. Per the germline V gene, CDR1 is SQVTM and CDR2 is ANQGSEA. The CDR3 DNA reads as TGCAGCGTTGACAGGTCCGGGGGCTCCTACGAGCAGTACTTC. This sequence encodes CSVDRSGGSYEQYF.

The chain employs TRBV2 and TRBJ1-1; no firm D call. Germline assignment: CDR1 SNHLY and CDR2 FYNNEI. V lost 8 bases to trimming and J lost 0 bases, with 10 bases between them. The CDR3 is 13 amino acids. The CDR3, as DNA: TGTGCCAGCCAGAGGCAGGTGAACACTGAAGCTTTCTTT. Translated: CASQRQVNTEAFF.

The chain combines TRBV6-5 with TRBJ2-5; the match to TRBD2 covers 7 bases. Germline assignment: CDR1 MNHEY and CDR2 SVGAGI. The CDR3 length is 16 residues. Unmatched junction bases numbered 12, after V lost 4 bases and J lost 4 bases. CDR3 in DNA: TGTGCCAGCAGTTCCCCGGACTCAAGGGAGGGAGAGACCCAGTACTTC. Translation: CASSSPDSREGETQYF.

With regard to this clonotype: Germline is not matched at one junction end, which may reflect a read error. This chain connects TRBV7-2 to TRBJ1-4, with a tentative D call TRBD1 (5 bases). This CDR3 spans 15 amino acids. CDR1 and CDR2 from the germline V gene are SGHTA and FQGNSA. The CDR3 sequence is CASSPGTATNEKLFF. Written as DNA, the CDR3 is TGTGCCAGCAGCCCCGGGACGGCAACCAATGAAAAACTGTTTTTT. Using reference TRBV7-2 and TRBJ1-4 for the parts outside the CDR3, the full variable domain is GAGVSQSPSNKVTEKGKDVELRCDPISGHTALYWYRQSLGQGLEFLIYFQGNSAPDKSGLPSDRFSAERTGGSVSTLTIQRTQQEDSAVYLCASSPGTATNEKLFFGSGTQLSVL.

The V call is TRBV10-1, the J call TRBJ2-5; tentatively, D is TRBD1 (6 bases). The CDR3 loop spans 14 amino acids. The ends were cut back, 5 bases at V and 5 bases at J, with 15 bases in the middle. Looked up from germline, CDR1 is WNHNN and CDR2 is SYGVQD (reference sequence). The CDR3, as DNA: TGCGCCAGCAGTAGGGGGTCCAGATGGGAGACCCAGTACTTC. Its translation is CASSRGSRWETQYF.

This clonotype has just a few counts. The CDR3, as DNA: TGTGCCATCAGTGAGACGACAGGGGGAAACGAAAAACTGTTTTTT. It specifies CAISETTGGNEKLFF. This chain connects TRBV10-3 to TRBJ1-4, with TRBD1 matching over 9 bases. The trim removed 2 bases at V and 8 bases at J, leaving 6 bases unmatched. The CDR3 loop spans 15 amino acids. From germline, CDR1 is ENHRY and CDR2 SYGVKD.

The chain is built from TRBV6-4 and TRBJ2-1; TRBD2 is a possible D gene (6 bases). V dropped 0 bases and J dropped 6 bases, with 6 bases sitting between them. Germline CDR1 is MRHNA and CDR2 is SNTAGT. The CDR3 loop spans 13 amino acids. This CDR3 is CASSDSGLNEQFF. The CDR3, as DNA: TGTGCCAGCAGTGACTCGGGACTCAATGAGCAGTTCTTC.

This clonotype showed up just a few times. The chain is built from TRBV4-3 and TRBJ2-4; 13 bases align to TRBD2. The germline CDR1 and CDR2 sequences are LGHNA and YSLEER. Unmatched junction bases numbered 9, after V lost 3 bases and J lost 7 bases. The CDR3 loop spans 17 amino acids. The CDR3 spells CASSQGTSGNVPNIQYF. The CDR3 DNA reads as TGCGCCAGCAGCCAGGGGACTAGCGGGAATGTGCCGAACATTCAGTACTTC.

The chain combines TRBV11-2 with TRBJ2-1; 16 nucleotides agree with TRBD2. This CDR3 has 16 amino acids. The germline V gene has CDR1 SGHAT and CDR2 FQNNGV. Losses at the gene ends were 4 bases for V and 7 bases for J; bases not matched to a gene: 4. The CDR3 is CASSSPGLAGGNEQFF. DNA of the CDR3: TGTGCCAGCAGCTCGCCGGGACTAGCGGGAGGGAATGAGCAGTTCTTC. Using reference TRBV11-2 and TRBJ2-1 for the parts outside the CDR3, the full variable domain is EAGVAQSPRYKIIEKRQSVAFWCNPISGHATLYWYQQILGQGPKLLIQFQNNGVVDDSQLPKDRFSAERLKGVDSTLKIQPAKLEDSAVYLCASSSPGLAGGNEQFFGPGTRLTVL.

This sequence joins TRBV4-1 and TRBJ1-1; tentatively, D is TRBD1 (6 bases). This CDR3 spans 17 amino acids. V was pared by 3 bases and J by 0 bases, with 17 bases between. CDR1 is MGHRA and CDR2 is YSYEKL in the germline V gene. The CDR3 DNA is TGCGCCAGCAGCCACGATCAGGGGAGGGCCATGAACACTGAAGCTTTCTTT. The encoded protein is CASSHDQGRAMNTEAFF.